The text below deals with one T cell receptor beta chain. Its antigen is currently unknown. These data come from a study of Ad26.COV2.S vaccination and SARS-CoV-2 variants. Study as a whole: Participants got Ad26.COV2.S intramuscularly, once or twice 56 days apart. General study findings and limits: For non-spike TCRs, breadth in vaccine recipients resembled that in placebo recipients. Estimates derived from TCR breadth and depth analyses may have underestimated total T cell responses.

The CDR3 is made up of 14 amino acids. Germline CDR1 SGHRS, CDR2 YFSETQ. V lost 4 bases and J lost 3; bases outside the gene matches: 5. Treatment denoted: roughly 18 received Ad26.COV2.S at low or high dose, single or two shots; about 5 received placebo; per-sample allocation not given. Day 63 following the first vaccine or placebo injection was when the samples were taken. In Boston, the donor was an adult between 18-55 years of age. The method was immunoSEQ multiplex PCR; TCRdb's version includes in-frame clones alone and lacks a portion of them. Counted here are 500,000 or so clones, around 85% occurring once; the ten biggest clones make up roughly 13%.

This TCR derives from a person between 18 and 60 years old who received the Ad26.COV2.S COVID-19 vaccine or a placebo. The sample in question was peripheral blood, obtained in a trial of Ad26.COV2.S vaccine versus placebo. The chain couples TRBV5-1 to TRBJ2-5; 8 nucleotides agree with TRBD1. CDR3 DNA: TGCGCCAGCAGCCCGACAGGGGCGAAAGAGACCCAGTACTTC. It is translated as CASSPTGAKETQYF.